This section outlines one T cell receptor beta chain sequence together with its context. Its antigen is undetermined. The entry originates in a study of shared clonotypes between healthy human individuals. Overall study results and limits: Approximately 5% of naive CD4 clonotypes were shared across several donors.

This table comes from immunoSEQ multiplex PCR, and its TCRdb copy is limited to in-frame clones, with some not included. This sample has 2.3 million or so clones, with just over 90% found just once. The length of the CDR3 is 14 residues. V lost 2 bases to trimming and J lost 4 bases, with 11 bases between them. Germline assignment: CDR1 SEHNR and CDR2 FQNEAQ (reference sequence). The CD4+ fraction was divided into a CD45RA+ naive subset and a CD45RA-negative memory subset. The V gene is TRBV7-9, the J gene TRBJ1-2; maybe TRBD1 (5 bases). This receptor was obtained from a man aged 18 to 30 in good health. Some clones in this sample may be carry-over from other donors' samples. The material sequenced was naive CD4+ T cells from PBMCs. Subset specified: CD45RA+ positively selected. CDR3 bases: TGTGCCAGCAGCTTACGGGGCGAACCCTATGGCTACACCTTC. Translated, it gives CASSLRGEPYGYTF.